One and the same sample provided the 13 T cell receptor beta chains below, sequenced in a study of shared clonotypes between healthy human individuals (dated by TCRdb to 2018 to 2020). CD8 naive samples were obtained by positive selection for CCR7 among CD45RO-negative cells, yielding a CD45RA+CCR7+ population from which TemRA cells were excluded. The protocol used for the library was the immunoSEQ multiplex PCR assay. TCRdb took this table from immuneACCESS and kept in-frame rearrangements with V and J called. Such tables lack part of the clones; where checked against another copy, unresolved V genes explain under half of the gap, and the rest is unexplained. Here the sample has approximately 650,000 clones; around 95% occur a single time. The top ten hold around 0.11% of the sample. The sample taken for sequencing was naive CD8+ T cells sorted from blood. Read against the paper, the sample's cell subset or site label means: CD45RA+CCR7+. The source is a woman aged 30 to 39 in good health.

The rearrangement links TRBV28 to TRBJ1-1; no reliable D call. This CDR3 spans 14 amino acids. The V and J ends lost 5 bases and 2 bases respectively, with 12 bases between them. The germline CDR1 and CDR2 sequences are MDHEN and SYDVKM. The CDR3 loop reads CASSDGPANTEAFF. DNA of the CDR3: TGTGCCAGCAGTGACGGACCAGCTAACACTGAAGCTTTCTTT.

CDR3 sequence (DNA): TGTGCCAGCAGCATCCAGGGACAAGCTAATGAAAAACTGTTTTTT. Its translation: CASSIQGQANEKLFF. V gene TRBV9 combines with J gene TRBJ1-4; tentative D call: TRBD1 (6 bases). The CDR3 length is 15 residues. Trimming removed 4 bases from V and 3 bases from J, with 13 bases in between. Germline CDR1 SGDLS, CDR2 YYNGEE.

The chain couples TRBV7-6 to TRBJ1-3, with 9 nucleotides matching TRBD1. The CDR3 runs to 14 residues. The J segment lost 8 bases and the V segment lost 3 bases, leaving 5 bases of the junction unmatched. CDR1 and CDR2 from the germline V gene are SGHVS and FNYEAQ. Here the CDR3 reads CASSLGTGNDTIYF. In DNA form, the CDR3 reads TGTGCCAGCAGCTTGGGGACAGGGAATGACACCATATATTTT.

The CDR3 sequence: CASSTGQEPYGYTF. CDR3 DNA sequence: TGTGCCAGCAGCACAGGACAGGAGCCCTATGGCTACACCTTC. V usage is TRBV7-6 and J usage is TRBJ1-2; 7 bases line up with TRBD1. Germline lookup yields CDR1 SGHVS and CDR2 FNYEAQ. CDR3 length equals 14 residues. Trimming took 5 bases from V and 4 from J; bases not matched to a gene: 7.

In regard to this clone: Different DNA sequences within this sample yield the same CDR3. The CDR3 sequence: CASSLGTGGETQYF. DNA for the CDR3: TGTGCCAGCAGTTTGGGGACAGGGGGAGAGACCCAGTACTTC. This chain connects TRBV27 to TRBJ2-5; 11 bases fit TRBD1. This CDR3 comprises 14 residues. The V segment lost 3 bases and the J segment 4 bases; nucleotides outside the gene matches: 1. The germline gives CDR1 MNHEY, CDR2 SMNVEV (reference sequence).

The CDR3: CASKWFGSMNTEAFF. The CDR3 nucleotides are TGTGCCAGTAAATGGTTTGGAAGCATGAACACTGAAGCTTTCTTT. The rearrangement uses TRBV19 and TRBJ1-1; D uncertain. Germline CDR1 is LNHDA and CDR2 is SQIVND (reference sequence). This CDR3 is built from 15 residues. Trimming stripped 7 bases from V and 0 bases from J, with 15 bases between.

The CDR3 loop is CAGAREAGEYGYTF. The CDR3 DNA reads TGTGCCGGGGCCCGAGAAGCCGGAGAATATGGCTACACCTTC. J is TRBJ1-2 and V is TRBV28, with D maybe TRBD1 (5 bases). Trimming shortened V by 11 bases and J by 5 bases, and 21 bases separated the two germline ends. CDR1 is MDHEN and CDR2 is SYDVKM in the germline V gene. CDR3 length: 14 amino acids.

V usage is TRBV19 and J usage is TRBJ1-5, with no clear D. V lost 5 bases and J lost 7, with 15 bases in between. The CDR3 is 14 amino acids. Germline values: CDR1 LNHDA, CDR2 SQIVND (reference sequence). As DNA, the CDR3 is TGTGCCAGTAGTTCCCTGGGGTTGGGGCAGCCCCAGCATTTT. This codes for CASSSLGLGQPQHF.

This chain joins TRBV6-5 and TRBJ1-4; TRBD1 aligns across 8 bases. J gave up 4 bases and V 2 bases, and 3 bases lay outside the gene matches. Germline values: CDR1 MNHEY, CDR2 SVGAGI. The CDR3 loop spans 15 amino acids. The CDR3 is CASSYGDRLNEKLFF. The CDR3 bases are TGTGCCAGCAGTTACGGGGACAGGCTTAATGAAAAACTGTTTTTT.

The rearrangement joins TRBV4-1 to TRBJ2-2, with 12 bases lining up with TRBD2. The CDR3 contains 18 residues. From germline, CDR1 is MGHRA and CDR2 YSYEKL. The junction had 10 bases not matched to a gene; V was cut back by 3 bases and J by 5 bases. The CDR3 protein is CASSHARASGRGTGELFF. DNA of the CDR3: TGCGCCAGCAGCCATGCTAGGGCTAGCGGGAGGGGAACCGGGGAGCTGTTTTTT.

The rearrangement joins TRBV7-2 to TRBJ2-7, with TRBD2 matching over 11 bases. The CDR3 totals 15 residues. The germline V gene encodes CDR1 SGHTA and CDR2 FQGNSA. Unmatched junction bases numbered 8, after V lost 4 bases and J lost 6 bases. Written as DNA, the CDR3 is TGTGCCAGCAGCTCCTCGGGACTAGCGGTACCCGAGCAGTACTTC. Encoded protein: CASSSSGLAVPEQYF.

The V call is TRBV10-1, the J call TRBJ2-7; 9 bases fit TRBD1. Per germline, CDR1 WNHNN and CDR2 SYGVQD (reference sequence). With 3 bases clipped from V and 0 bases from J, the junction kept 3 bases outside the gene matches. The CDR3 totals 15 residues. DNA for the CDR3: TGCGCCAGCAGTGACGGGACAGGGTCCTCCTACGAGCAGTACTTC. This codes for CASSDGTGSSYEQYF.

The rearrangement uses TRBV30 and TRBJ1-1; D is perhaps TRBD1 (5 bases). This CDR3 is built from 13 residues. V was pared by 8 bases and J by 3 bases, with 16 bases between. Germline values: CDR1 GTSNPN, CDR2 SVGIG (reference sequence). The CDR3 DNA follows: TGTGCCCTCTGGGGACCGGAGGACACTGAAGCTTTCTTT. This sequence encodes CALWGPEDTEAFF.